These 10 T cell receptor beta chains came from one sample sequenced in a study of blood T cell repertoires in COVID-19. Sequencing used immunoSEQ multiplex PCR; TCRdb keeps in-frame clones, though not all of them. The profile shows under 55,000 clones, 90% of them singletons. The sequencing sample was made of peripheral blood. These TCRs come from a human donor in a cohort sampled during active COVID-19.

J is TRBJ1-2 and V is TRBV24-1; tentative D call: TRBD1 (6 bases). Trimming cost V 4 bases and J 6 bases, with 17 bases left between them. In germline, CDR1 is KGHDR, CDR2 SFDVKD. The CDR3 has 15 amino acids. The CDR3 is CATSDPGRGSHGYTF. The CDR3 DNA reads TGTGCCACCAGTGACCCCGGGAGGGGGTCGCATGGCTACACCTTC.

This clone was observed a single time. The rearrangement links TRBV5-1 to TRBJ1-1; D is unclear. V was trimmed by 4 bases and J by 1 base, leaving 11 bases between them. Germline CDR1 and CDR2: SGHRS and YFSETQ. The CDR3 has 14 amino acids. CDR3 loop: CASSPPGGNTEAFF. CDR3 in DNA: TGCGCCAGCAGCCCCCCCGGAGGGAACACTGAAGCTTTCTTT.

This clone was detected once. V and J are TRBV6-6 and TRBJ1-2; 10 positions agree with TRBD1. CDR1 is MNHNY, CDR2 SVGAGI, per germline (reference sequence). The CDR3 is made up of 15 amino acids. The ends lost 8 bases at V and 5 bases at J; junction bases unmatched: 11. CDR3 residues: CASQFSGQGFYGYTF. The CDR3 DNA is TGTGCCAGCCAATTTTCGGGACAGGGGTTTTATGGCTACACCTTC.

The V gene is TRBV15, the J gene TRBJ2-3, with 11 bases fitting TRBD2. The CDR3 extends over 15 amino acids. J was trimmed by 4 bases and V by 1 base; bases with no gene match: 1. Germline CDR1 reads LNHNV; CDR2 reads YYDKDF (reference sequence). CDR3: CATSRASGRPDTQYF. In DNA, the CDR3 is TGTGCCACCAGCAGAGCTAGCGGGAGGCCAGATACGCAGTATTTT.

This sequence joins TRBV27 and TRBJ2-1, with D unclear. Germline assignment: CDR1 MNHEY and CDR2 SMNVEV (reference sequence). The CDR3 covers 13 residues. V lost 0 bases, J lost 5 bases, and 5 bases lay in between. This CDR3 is CASSLSENNEQFF. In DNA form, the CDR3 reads TGTGCCAGCAGTTTATCGGAGAACAATGAGCAGTTCTTC.

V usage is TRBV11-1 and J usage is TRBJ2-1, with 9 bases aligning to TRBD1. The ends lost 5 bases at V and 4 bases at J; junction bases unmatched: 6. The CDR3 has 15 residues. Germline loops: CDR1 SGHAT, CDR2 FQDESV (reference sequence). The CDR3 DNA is TGTGCCAGCAGCCTGAGGACAGGGGTTTACAATGAGCAGTTCTTC. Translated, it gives CASSLRTGVYNEQFF.

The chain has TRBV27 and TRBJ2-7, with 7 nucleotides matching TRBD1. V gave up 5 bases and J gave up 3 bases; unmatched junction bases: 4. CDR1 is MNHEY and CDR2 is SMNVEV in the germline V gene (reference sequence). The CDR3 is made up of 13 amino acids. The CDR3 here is CASSLRQGYEQYV. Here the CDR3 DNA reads TGTGCCAGCAGTCTTAGACAGGGCTACGAGCAGTACGTC.

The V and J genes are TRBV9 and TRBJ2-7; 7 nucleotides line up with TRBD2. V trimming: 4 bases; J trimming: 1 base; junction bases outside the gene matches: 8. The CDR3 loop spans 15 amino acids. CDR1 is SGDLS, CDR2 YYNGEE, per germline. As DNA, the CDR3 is TGTGCCAGCAGCCCCCTCAAAGCGGGATCCTACGAGCAGTACTTC. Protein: CASSPLKAGSYEQYF.

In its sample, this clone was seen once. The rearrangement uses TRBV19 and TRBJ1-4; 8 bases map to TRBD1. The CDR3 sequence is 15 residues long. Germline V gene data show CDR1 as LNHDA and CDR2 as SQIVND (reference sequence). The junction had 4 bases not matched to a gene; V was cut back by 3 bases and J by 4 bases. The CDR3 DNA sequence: TGTGCCAGTAGTATTCAGGGGGCGCTTAATGAAAAACTGTTTTTT. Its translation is CASSIQGALNEKLFF.

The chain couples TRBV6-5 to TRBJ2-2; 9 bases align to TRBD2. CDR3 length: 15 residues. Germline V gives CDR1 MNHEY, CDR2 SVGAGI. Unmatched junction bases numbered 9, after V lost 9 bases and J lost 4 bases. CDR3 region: CASYRAGGSTGELFF. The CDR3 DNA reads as TGTGCCAGTTACCGGGCGGGAGGGTCCACCGGGGAGCTGTTTTTT.